What follows are 19 T cell receptor beta chains derived from one specimen sequenced in a study of blood T cell repertoires in COVID-19. Sequencing was performed with immunoSEQ multiplex PCR; in TCRdb, only in-frame clones are kept and a portion is missing. The table lists about 89,000 clones, just under 80% of them singletons. Sequencing was performed on peripheral blood. These receptors were obtained from a man between 65 and 79 years old with COVID-19, enrolled during active disease.

The chain combines TRBV11-1 with TRBJ2-7, with D unclear. The CDR3 length is 14 residues. The germline gives CDR1 SGHAT, CDR2 FQDESV (reference sequence). V was cut by 4 bases and J by 6 bases, with 16 bases left in between. CDR3 sequence: CASSSTFERSEQYF. The CDR3 nucleotides are TGTGCCAGCAGCTCTACCTTCGAGAGGAGCGAGCAGTACTTC.

The chain links TRBV19 to TRBJ1-2, with 10 nucleotides matching TRBD1. Losses at the gene ends were 7 bases for V and 8 bases for J; bases not matched to a gene: 10. Germline V CDR1 and CDR2: LNHDA, SQIVND (reference sequence). The CDR3 consists of 14 residues. CDR3 bases: TGTGCCAGTAAGTCTGGACAGGGGGACGGCGGCTACACCTTC. Protein: CASKSGQGDGGYTF.

The chain has TRBV12-3 or TRBV12-4 and TRBJ2-1; the D gene is possibly TRBD1 (6 bases). The CDR3 covers 12 residues. The ends were cut back, 7 bases at V and 6 bases at J, with 10 bases in the middle. CDR3 DNA: TGTGCCAGCATCTTACAGGGCAATGAGCAGTTCTTC. Translated: CASILQGNEQFF.

The V gene is TRBV5-1, the J gene TRBJ2-1, with D uncertain. The CDR3 is made up of 15 amino acids. The V end was cut by 3 bases, the J end by 5 bases, with 15 bases between. The germline gives CDR1 SGHRS, CDR2 YFSETQ. CDR3 in amino acids: CASSWFSVSNNEQFF. The DNA for the CDR3 is TGCGCCAGCAGCTGGTTTTCGGTTTCCAACAATGAGCAGTTCTTC.

CDR3 nucleotide sequence: TGTGCCAGCAGCGTAGGGCCAGGGGAAGGGGAGACCCAGTACTTC. As protein: CASSVGPGEGETQYF. The V and J genes are TRBV9 and TRBJ2-5; the D gene is possibly TRBD1 (6 bases). The ends were cut back, 0 bases at V and 5 bases at J, with 14 bases in the middle. The CDR3 runs to 15 residues. Germline V gene sequence: CDR1 SGDLS, CDR2 YYNGEE.

This chain connects TRBV4-1 to TRBJ1-2; 9 bases align to TRBD1. The V gene end was trimmed by 5 bases and the J gene end by 5 bases; junction bases not matched to a gene: 6. The CDR3 length is 14 residues. Per germline, CDR1 MGHRA and CDR2 YSYEKL. The CDR3: CASSSSGTGYGYTF. The DNA for the CDR3 is TGCGCCAGCAGCTCCTCCGGGACAGGGTATGGCTACACCTTC.

A single count supports this clone. This chain connects TRBV11-3 to TRBJ2-2, with a possible D match to TRBD1 (5 bases). Germline V lookup: CDR1 SGHNT, CDR2 YENEEA. CDR3 length: 15 amino acids. V was pared by 5 bases and J by 5 bases, with 15 bases between. The CDR3 here is CASSTTTVGTGELFF. Here the CDR3 DNA reads TGTGCCAGCAGCACCACGACAGTGGGGACCGGGGAGCTGTTTTTT.

The rearrangement uses TRBV10-1 and TRBJ1-2; no firm D call. The CDR3 totals 15 residues. Trimming cost V 6 bases and J 5 bases, with 19 bases left between them. Germline lookup yields CDR1 WNHNN and CDR2 SYGVQD (reference sequence). This CDR3 reads CASSAILIELYGYTF. Here the CDR3 DNA reads TGCGCCAGCAGCGCGATCCTTATCGAGTTATATGGCTACACCTTC.

The J gene is TRBJ1-5, the V gene TRBV7-6; the match to TRBD1 covers 12 bases. Germline loops: CDR1 SGHVS, CDR2 FNYEAQ. J lost 2 bases, V lost 0 bases, and 5 bases had no gene match. This CDR3 comprises 18 residues. CDR3 protein: CASSLAGQGAIGNQPQHF. The CDR3 DNA follows: TGTGCCAGCAGCTTAGCGGGACAGGGGGCGATTGGCAATCAGCCCCAGCATTTT.

This chain links TRBV10-2 with TRBJ2-7; 8 bases are shared with TRBD1. Germline V gene sequence: CDR1 WSHSY, CDR2 SAAADI. V lost 1 base and J lost 0; bases outside the gene matches: 14. CDR3 size: 19 residues. The CDR3 region has the DNA TGCGCCAGCAGTGAGTTTTTTCGGGACAGGCTACGAAGCTCCTACGAGCAGTACTTC. This encodes CASSEFFRDRLRSSYEQYF.

The V call is TRBV30, the J call TRBJ2-7, with TRBD2 matching 7 bases. This CDR3 contains 13 residues. V lost 5 bases and J lost 2; bases outside the gene matches: 6. Germline-derived CDR1 and CDR2 are GTSNPN and SVGIG (reference sequence). The CDR3 is CAWQRDQTYEQYF. The CDR3 DNA reads TGTGCCTGGCAGCGGGACCAGACCTACGAGCAGTACTTC.

The chain links TRBV19 to TRBJ1-2; D unresolved. CDR3 length: 13 residues. Deletions cut 3 bases from V and 4 bases from J, with 9 bases between. Germline V gene sequence: CDR1 LNHDA, CDR2 SQIVND (reference sequence). DNA of the CDR3: TGTGCCAGTAGTATTGGCCACCTCTATGGCTACACCTTC. It specifies CASSIGHLYGYTF. The whole variable domain, filled in from reference TRBV19 and TRBJ1-2, reads DGGITQSPKYLFRKEGQNVTLSCEQNLNHDAMYWYRQDPGQGLRLIYYSQIVNDFQKGDIAEGYSVSREKKESFPLTVTSAQKNPTAFYLCASSIGHLYGYTFGSGTRLTVV.

The chain has TRBV12-3 or TRBV12-4 and TRBJ1-1, with D hard to call. This CDR3 is built from 12 residues. V was cut by 6 bases and J by 2 bases, with 7 bases left in between. The CDR3 loop is CASSRYNTEAFF. The CDR3 DNA reads as TGTGCCAGCAGCAGGTATAACACTGAAGCTTTCTTT.

The chain has TRBV3-1 (or the pseudogene TRBV3-2) and TRBJ1-2; D not certain. The CDR3 spans 13 residues. Germline V gene data show CDR1 as LGHDT and CDR2 as YNNKEL (reference sequence). V lost 4 bases, J lost 3 bases, and 9 bases lay in between. DNA of the CDR3: TGTGCCAGCAGCCGCCCCACGGACTATGGCTACACCTTC. Its translation: CASSRPTDYGYTF.

This sequence joins TRBV11-3 and TRBJ2-2; 10 nucleotides align to TRBD2. The length of the CDR3 is 15 residues. Trimming cost V 7 bases and J 2 bases; bases outside gene matches: 4. Germline-derived CDR1 and CDR2 are SGHNT and YENEEA. The CDR3: CASTIAGGNTGELFF. DNA of the CDR3: TGTGCCAGCACCATAGCGGGGGGCAACACCGGGGAGCTGTTTTTT.

This chain joins TRBV5-4 and TRBJ2-7, with D possibly matching TRBD2 (5 bases). With 4 bases removed from V and 1 base from J, the gap between germline ends came to 15 bases. The CDR3 totals 15 residues. Germline-derived CDR1 and CDR2 are SGHNT and YYREEE (reference sequence). CDR3 nucleotides: TGTGCCAGCAGCGAGACCCCGGGAACATCCTACGAGCAGTACTTC. Translated: CASSETPGTSYEQYF. The entire variable domain, with the rest obtained from reference TRBV5-4 and TRBJ2-7, is as follows: ETGVTQSPTHLIKTRGQQVTLRCSSQSGHNTVSWYQQALGQGPQFIFQYYREEENGRGNFPPRFSGLQFPNYSSELNVNALELDDSALYLCASSETPGTSYEQYFGPGTRLTVT.

On this clone itself: The junction departs from the called germline gene at one end, perhaps through a read error. The J gene is TRBJ2-3, the V gene TRBV7-9; 7 bases line up with TRBD1. CDR1 is SEHNR and CDR2 is FQNEAQ in the germline V gene (reference sequence). The CDR3 totals 13 residues. The CDR3 DNA reads as TGTGCCAGCAGCTTCGTAGACAGGGAGAGAGGGATTTTT. As protein: CASSFVDRERGIF.

V and J are TRBV9 and TRBJ1-1; D is possibly TRBD1 (6 bases). This CDR3 has 14 residues. CDR1 SGDLS and CDR2 YYNGEE come from the germline V gene. Between the trimmed V and J ends, which lost 4 bases and 0 bases, there was a span of 10 bases. The CDR3 loop is CASSLGHMNTEAFF. The CDR3 DNA reads TGTGCCAGCAGCCTGGGACACATGAACACTGAAGCTTTCTTT.

V gene TRBV11-3 combines with J gene TRBJ2-1, with a possible D match to TRBD1 (5 bases). This CDR3 is built from 12 residues. Germline CDR1 SGHNT, CDR2 YENEEA. Trimming cost V 0 bases and J 9 bases, with 6 bases left between them. The CDR3 spells CASSLDQGEQFF. DNA of the CDR3: TGTGCCAGCAGCTTAGATCAGGGTGAGCAGTTCTTC. The variable domain in full, with the rest retrieved from reference TRBV11-3 and TRBJ2-1, is EAGVVQSPRYKIIEKKQPVAFWCNPISGHNTLYWYLQNLGQGPELLIRYENEEAVDDSQLPKDRFSAERLKGVDSTLKIQPAELGDSAVYLCASSLDQGEQFFGPGTRLTVL.